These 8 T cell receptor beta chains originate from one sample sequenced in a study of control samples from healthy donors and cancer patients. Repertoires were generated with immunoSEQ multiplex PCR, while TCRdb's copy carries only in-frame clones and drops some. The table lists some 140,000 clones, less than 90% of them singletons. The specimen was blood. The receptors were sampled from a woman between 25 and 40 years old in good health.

The chain's CDR3 is CASREPGSWSYTF. The DNA for the CDR3 is TGTGCCAGCAGAGAGCCAGGATCTTGGAGCTACACCTTC. The chain links TRBV27 to TRBJ1-2; D is ambiguous. Trimming took 6 bases from V and 9 from J, leaving 17 bases between them. The CDR3 loop spans 13 amino acids. Germline CDR1 is MNHEY and CDR2 is SMNVEV (reference sequence).

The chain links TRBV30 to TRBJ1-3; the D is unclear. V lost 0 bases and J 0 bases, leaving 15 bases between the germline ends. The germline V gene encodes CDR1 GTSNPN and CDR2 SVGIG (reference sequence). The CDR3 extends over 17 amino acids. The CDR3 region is CAWSVPLGTISGNTIYF. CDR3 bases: TGTGCCTGGAGTGTACCGTTGGGCACGATCTCTGGAAACACCATATATTTT. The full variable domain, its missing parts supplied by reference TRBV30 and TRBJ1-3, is SQTIHQWPATLVQPVGSPLSLECTVEGTSNPNLYWYRQAAGRGLQLLFYSVGIGQISSEVPQNLSASRPQDRQFILSSKKLLLSDSGFYLCAWSVPLGTISGNTIYFGEGSWLTVV.

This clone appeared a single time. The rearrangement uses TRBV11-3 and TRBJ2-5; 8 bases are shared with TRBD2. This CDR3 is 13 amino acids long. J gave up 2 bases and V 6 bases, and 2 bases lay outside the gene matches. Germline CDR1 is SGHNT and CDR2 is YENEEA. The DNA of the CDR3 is TGTGCCAGCAGACTAGCGGCACAAGAGACCCAGTACTTC. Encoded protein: CASRLAAQETQYF.

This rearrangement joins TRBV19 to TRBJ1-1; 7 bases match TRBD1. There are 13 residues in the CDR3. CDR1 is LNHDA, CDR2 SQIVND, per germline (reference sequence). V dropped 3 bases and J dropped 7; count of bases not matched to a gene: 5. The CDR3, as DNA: TGTGCCAGTAGTATCCAGGGGGGGCATGAAGCTTTCTTT. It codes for CASSIQGGHEAFF.

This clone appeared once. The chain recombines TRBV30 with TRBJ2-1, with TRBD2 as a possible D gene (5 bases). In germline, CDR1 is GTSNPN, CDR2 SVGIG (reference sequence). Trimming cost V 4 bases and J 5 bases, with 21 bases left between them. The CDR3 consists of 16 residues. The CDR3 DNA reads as TGTGCCTGGATTAGCCGGGCGGCGGGTAACCACAATGAGCAGTTCTTC. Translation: CAWISRAAGNHNEQFF. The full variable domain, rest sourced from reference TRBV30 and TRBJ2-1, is SQTIHQWPATLVQPVGSPLSLECTVEGTSNPNLYWYRQAAGRGLQLLFYSVGIGQISSEVPQNLSASRPQDRQFILSSKKLLLSDSGFYLCAWISRAAGNHNEQFFGPGTRLTVL.

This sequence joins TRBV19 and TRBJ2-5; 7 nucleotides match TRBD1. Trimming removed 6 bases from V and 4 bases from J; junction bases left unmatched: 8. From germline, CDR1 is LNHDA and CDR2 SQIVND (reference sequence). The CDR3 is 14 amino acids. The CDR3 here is CASSPGQAVETQYF. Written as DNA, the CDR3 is TGTGCCAGTAGCCCAGGACAGGCGGTAGAGACCCAGTACTTC.

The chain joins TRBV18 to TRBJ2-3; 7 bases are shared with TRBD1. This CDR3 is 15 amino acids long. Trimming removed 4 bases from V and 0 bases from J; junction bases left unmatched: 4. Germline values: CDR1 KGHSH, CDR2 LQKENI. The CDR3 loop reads CASSRGTESTDTQYF. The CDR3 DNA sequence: TGTGCCAGCTCACGGGGGACAGAAAGCACAGATACGCAGTATTTT.

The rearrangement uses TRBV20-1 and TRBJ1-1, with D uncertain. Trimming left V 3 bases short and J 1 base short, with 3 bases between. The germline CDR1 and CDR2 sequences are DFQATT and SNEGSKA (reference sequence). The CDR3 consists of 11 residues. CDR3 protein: CSASQNTEAFF. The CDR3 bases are TGCAGTGCTAGCCAGAACACTGAAGCTTTCTTT.